What follows are 11 T cell receptor beta chains derived from one specimen sequenced in a study of blood T cell repertoires in COVID-19. Here immunoSEQ multiplex PCR was the method, and the copy in TCRdb shows in-frame clones only, minus some. This table has 250,000 to 300,000 clones, 80% to 90% appearing once. Sequenced: peripheral blood. The source is a woman in her 70s with COVID-19, enrolled during active disease.

The chain has TRBV7-3 and TRBJ2-3; possible D gene TRBD2, 6 bases. Trimming removed 4 bases from V and 0 bases from J, with 11 bases in between. The CDR3 spans 15 residues. Germline V gene sequence: CDR1 SGHTA, CDR2 FQGTGA. CDR3 in DNA: TGTGCCAGCAGCTCAAAGACTAGGAGCACAGATACGCAGTATTTT. This encodes CASSSKTRSTDTQYF.

The CDR3 DNA reads as TGTGCCATCAGTGGATCGGGAGGGGGAATCTCCTACGAGCAGTACTTC. It specifies CAISGSGGGISYEQYF. The J gene is TRBJ2-7, the V gene TRBV10-3, with TRBD2 matching over 8 bases. J lost 0 bases, V lost 4 bases, and 8 bases had no gene match. This CDR3 has 16 residues. From germline, CDR1 is ENHRY and CDR2 SYGVKD.

This clone was seen only a few times. V is TRBV9 and J is TRBJ2-1, with TRBD2 matching 10 bases. The CDR3 runs 15 residues. The V gene's germline CDR1 is SGDLS and CDR2 YYNGEE. The J segment lost 4 bases and the V segment lost 6 bases, leaving 7 bases of the junction unmatched. For the CDR3, the DNA is TGTGCCAGCACCACTAGCGGGGTTTCATACAATGAGCAGTTCTTC. This translates into CASTTSGVSYNEQFF.

J is TRBJ1-3 and V is TRBV5-3; possible D gene TRBD1, 6 bases. TRBV5-3 is an ORF, and what it does is uncertain. The CDR3 has 16 amino acids. V lost 6 bases to trimming and J lost 8 bases, with 24 bases between them. The CDR3 region is CARTPNPGAASDTIYF. CDR3 DNA: TGTGCCAGAACCCCTAATCCAGGGGCCGCGAGTGACACCATATATTTT.

The rearrangement links TRBV7-3 to TRBJ2-3, with 7 positions matching TRBD1. Germline CDR1 SGHTA, CDR2 FQGTGA. Trimming removed 2 bases from V and 4 bases from J; junction bases left unmatched: 12. This CDR3 comprises 17 residues. The CDR3 sequence: CASSLSGTTGQADTQYF. The CDR3 DNA follows: TGTGCCAGCAGCTTATCCGGGACAACAGGACAGGCAGATACGCAGTATTTT.

This clone was found a few times. The chain combines TRBV5-6 with TRBJ2-5, with 7 positions matching TRBD2. The V gene's germline CDR1 is SGHDT and CDR2 YYEEEE. The V and J ends lost 0 bases and 3 bases, in that order; junction bases with no gene match: 2. The CDR3 consists of 14 residues. The CDR3 DNA reads TGTGCCAGCAGCTTGGGGGCGGGAGAAGAGACCCAGTACTTC. It specifies CASSLGAGEETQYF.

The rearrangement joins TRBV6-5 to TRBJ2-1; the match to TRBD1 covers 7 bases. The CDR3 has 14 amino acids. Germline values: CDR1 MNHEY, CDR2 SVGAGI. Trimming removed 6 bases from V and 2 bases from J; junction bases left unmatched: 4. For the CDR3, the DNA is TGTGCCAGCAGGGTCGACAGGGCCTACAATGAGCAGTTCTTC. Protein: CASRVDRAYNEQFF.

V is TRBV7-9 and J is TRBJ2-1; 15 bases are a match to TRBD2. In germline, CDR1 is SEHNR, CDR2 FQNEAQ (reference sequence). The V gene end was trimmed by 3 bases and the J gene end by 6 bases; junction bases not matched to a gene: 3. This CDR3 has 16 residues. The CDR3 nucleotides are TGTGCCAGCAGCTTGGGGACTAGCGGGAGGATCAATGAGCAGTTCTTC. Translation: CASSLGTSGRINEQFF.

The V call is TRBV4-2, the J call TRBJ1-4; D is possibly TRBD1 (6 bases). Trimming left V 5 bases short and J 2 bases short, with 15 bases between. The CDR3 contains 16 residues. CDR1 is LGHNA and CDR2 is YNFKEQ in the germline V gene. The CDR3 DNA reads TGTGCCAGCAGCTCCCTCGAGACAGGCACTAATGAAAAACTGTTTTTT. It encodes CASSSLETGTNEKLFF.

The rearrangement joins TRBV7-8 to TRBJ1-2; 7 nucleotides line up with TRBD1. Germline assignment: CDR1 SGHVS and CDR2 FQNEAQ. Germline trimming cut 5 bases from V and 3 bases from J; bases unmatched to any gene: 3. The CDR3 extends over 13 amino acids. DNA of the CDR3: TGTGCCAGCAGCCCGGACAGGTACTATGGCTACACCTTC. It encodes CASSPDRYYGYTF.

This clone was picked up a small number of times. J is TRBJ2-2 and V is TRBV2; D not resolved. The CDR3 contains 12 residues. The germline V and J ends were trimmed by 7 bases and 1 base, with 4 bases remaining between them. Germline V gene sequence: CDR1 SNHLY, CDR2 FYNNEI. CDR3 loop: CASTGNTGELFF. CDR3 DNA sequence: TGTGCCAGCACAGGGAACACCGGGGAGCTGTTTTTT.